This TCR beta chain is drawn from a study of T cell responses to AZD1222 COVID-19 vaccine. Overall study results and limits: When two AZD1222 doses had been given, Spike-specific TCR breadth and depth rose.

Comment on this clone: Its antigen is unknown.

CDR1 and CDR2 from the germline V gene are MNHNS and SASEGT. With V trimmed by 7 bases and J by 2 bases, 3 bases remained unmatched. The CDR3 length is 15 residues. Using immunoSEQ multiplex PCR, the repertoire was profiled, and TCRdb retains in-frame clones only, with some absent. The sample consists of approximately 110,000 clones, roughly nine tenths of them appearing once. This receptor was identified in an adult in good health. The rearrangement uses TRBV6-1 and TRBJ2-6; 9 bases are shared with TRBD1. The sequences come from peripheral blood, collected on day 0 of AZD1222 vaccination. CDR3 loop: CASMTGGTGANVLTF. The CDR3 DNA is TGTGCCAGCATGACAGGGGGTACTGGGGCCAACGTCCTGACTTTC.